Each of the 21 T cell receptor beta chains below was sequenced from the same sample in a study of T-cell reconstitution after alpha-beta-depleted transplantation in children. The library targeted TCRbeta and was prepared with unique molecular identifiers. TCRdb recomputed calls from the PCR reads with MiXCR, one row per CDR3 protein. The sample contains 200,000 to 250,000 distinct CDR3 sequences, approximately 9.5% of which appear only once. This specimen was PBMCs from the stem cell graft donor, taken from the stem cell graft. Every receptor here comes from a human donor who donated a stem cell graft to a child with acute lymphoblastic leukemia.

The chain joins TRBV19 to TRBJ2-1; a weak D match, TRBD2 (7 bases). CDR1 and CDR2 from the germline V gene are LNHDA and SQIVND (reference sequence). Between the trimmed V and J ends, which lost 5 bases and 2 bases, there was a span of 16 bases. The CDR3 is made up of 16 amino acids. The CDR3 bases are TGTGCCAGTAGTGCACAGGGTGCGGGGGCCTACAATGAGCAGTTCTTC. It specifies CASSAQGAGAYNEQFF.

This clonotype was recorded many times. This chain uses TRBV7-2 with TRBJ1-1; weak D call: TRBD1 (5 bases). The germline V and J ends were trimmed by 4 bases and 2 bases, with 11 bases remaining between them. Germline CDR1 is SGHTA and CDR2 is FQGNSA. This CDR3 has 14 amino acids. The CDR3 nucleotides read TGTGCCAGCAGCTGGCCGGGACGAAACACTGAAGCTTTCTTT. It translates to CASSWPGRNTEAFF.

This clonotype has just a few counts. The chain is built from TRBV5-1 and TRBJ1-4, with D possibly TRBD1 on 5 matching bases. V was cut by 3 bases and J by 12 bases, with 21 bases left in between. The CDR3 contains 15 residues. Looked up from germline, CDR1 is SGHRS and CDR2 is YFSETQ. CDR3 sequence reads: CASSSPGTSAGELFF. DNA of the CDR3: TGCGCCAGCAGCTCTCCCGGGACGAGTGCCGGAGAACTGTTTTTT.

The CDR3 DNA sequence: TGTGCCAGCAGCTTATCGGCCCTAACTGAAGCTTTCTTT. Its protein product is CASSLSALTEAFF. The chain carries TRBV7-9 and TRBJ1-1; D gene uncertain. Looked up from germline, CDR1 is SEHNR and CDR2 is FQNEAQ (reference sequence). V dropped 2 bases and J dropped 5 bases, with 9 bases sitting between them. CDR3 size: 13 residues.

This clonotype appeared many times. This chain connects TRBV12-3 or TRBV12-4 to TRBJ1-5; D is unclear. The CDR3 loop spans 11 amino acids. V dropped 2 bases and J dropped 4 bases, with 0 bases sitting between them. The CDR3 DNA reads TGTGCCAGCAGTTTAAATCAGCCCCAGCATTTT. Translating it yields CASSLNQPQHF.

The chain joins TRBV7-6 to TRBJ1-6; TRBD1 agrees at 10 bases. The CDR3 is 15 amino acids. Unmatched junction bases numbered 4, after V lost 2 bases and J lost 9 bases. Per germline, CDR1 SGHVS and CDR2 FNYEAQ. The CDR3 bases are TGTGCCAGCAGCTTAAACCGGGACAGGGGTTCACCCCTCCACTTT. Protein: CASSLNRDRGSPLHF.

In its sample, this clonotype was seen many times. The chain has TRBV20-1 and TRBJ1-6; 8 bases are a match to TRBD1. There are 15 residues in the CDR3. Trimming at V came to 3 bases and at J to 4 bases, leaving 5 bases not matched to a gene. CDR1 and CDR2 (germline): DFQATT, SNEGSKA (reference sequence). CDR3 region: CSASYRGAYNSPLHF. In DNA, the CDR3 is TGCAGTGCTAGCTACAGGGGGGCTTATAATTCACCCCTCCACTTT.

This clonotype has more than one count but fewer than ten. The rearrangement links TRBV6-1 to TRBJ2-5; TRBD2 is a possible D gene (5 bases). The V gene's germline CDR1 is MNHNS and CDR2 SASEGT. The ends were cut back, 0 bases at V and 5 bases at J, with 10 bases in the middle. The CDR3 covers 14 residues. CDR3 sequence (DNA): TGTGCCAGCAGTGAAGCGGGTAGGAGGGAGACCCAGTACTTC. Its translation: CASSEAGRRETQYF.

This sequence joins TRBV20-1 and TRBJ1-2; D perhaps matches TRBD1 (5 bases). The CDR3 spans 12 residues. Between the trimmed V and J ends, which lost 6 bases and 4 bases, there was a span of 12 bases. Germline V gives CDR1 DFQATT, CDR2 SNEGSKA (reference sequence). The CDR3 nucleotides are TGCAGTGCCACCCGGGACGGCTATGGCTACACCTTC. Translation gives CSATRDGYGYTF.

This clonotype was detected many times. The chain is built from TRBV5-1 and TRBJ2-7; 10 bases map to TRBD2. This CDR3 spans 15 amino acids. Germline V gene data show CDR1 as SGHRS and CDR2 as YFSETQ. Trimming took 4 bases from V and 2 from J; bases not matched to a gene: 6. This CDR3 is CASSVDSGGAYEQYF. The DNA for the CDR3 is TGCGCCAGCAGCGTAGACAGCGGGGGGGCCTACGAGCAGTACTTC. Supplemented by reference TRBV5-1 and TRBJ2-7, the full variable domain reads KAGVTQTPRYLIKTRGQQVTLSCSPISGHRSVSWYQQTPGQGLQFLFEYFSETQRNKGNFPGRFSGRQFSNSRSEMNVSTLELGDSALYLCASSVDSGGAYEQYFGPGTRLTVT.

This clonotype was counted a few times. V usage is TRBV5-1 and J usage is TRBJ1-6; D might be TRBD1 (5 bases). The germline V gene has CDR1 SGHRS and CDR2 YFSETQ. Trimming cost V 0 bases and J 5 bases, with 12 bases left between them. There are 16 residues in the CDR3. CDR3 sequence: CASSLEGEGHNSPLHF. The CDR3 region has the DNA TGCGCCAGCAGCTTGGAAGGGGAAGGCCATAATTCACCCCTCCACTTT.

CDR3 in amino acids: CASSYDRDRGWRVNTEAFF. Written as DNA, the CDR3 is TGTGCCAGCAGTTACGACCGGGACAGGGGATGGCGAGTCAACACTGAAGCTTTCTTT. The rearrangement links TRBV6-2 or TRBV6-3 to TRBJ1-1, with 10 positions matching TRBD1. V shed 2 bases, J shed 2 bases, and the junction held 14 bases outside the gene matches. The CDR3 extends over 19 amino acids. Germline V gene data show CDR1 as MNHEY and CDR2 as SVGEGT.

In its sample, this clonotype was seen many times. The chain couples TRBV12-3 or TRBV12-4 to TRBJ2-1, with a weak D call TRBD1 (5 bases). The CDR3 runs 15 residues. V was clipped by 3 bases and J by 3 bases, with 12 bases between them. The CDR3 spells CASSFSTGVYNEQFF. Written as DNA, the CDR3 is TGTGCCAGCAGTTTTAGCACAGGAGTCTACAATGAGCAGTTCTTC.

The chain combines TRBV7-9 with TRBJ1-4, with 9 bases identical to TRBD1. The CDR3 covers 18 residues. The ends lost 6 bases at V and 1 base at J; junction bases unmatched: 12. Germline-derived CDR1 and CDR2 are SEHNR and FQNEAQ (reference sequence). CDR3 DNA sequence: TGTGCCAGCAGGGTCCGATACAGGGGGCCAGTAACTAATGAAAAACTGTTTTTT. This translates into CASRVRYRGPVTNEKLFF. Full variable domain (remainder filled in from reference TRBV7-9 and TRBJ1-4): DTGVSQNPRHKITKRGQNVTFRCDPISEHNRLYWYRQTLGQGPEFLTYFQNEAQLEKSRLLSDRFSAERPKGSFSTLEIQRTEQGDSAMYLCASRVRYRGPVTNEKLFFGSGTQLSVL.

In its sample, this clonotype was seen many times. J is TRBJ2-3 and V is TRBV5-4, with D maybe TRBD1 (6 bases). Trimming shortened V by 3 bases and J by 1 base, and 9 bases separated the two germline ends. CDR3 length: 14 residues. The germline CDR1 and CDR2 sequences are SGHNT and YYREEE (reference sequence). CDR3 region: CASSSRTGTDTQYF. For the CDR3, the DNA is TGTGCCAGCAGCTCAAGGACAGGCACAGATACGCAGTATTTT.

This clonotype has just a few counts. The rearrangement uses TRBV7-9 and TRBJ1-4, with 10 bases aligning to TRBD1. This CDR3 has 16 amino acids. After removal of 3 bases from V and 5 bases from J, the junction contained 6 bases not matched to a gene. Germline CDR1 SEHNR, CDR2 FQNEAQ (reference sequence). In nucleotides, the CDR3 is TGTGCCAGCAGCTTCGATCCGGGACAGGGGAATGAAAAACTGTTTTTT. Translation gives CASSFDPGQGNEKLFF.

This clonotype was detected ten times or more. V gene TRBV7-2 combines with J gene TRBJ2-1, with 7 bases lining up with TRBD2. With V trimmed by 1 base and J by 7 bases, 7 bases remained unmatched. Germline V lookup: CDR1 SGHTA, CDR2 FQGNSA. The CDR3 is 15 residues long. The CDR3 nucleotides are TGTGCCAGCAGCTTAGTTCGGACTAGGCTTAATGAGCAGTTCTTC. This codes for CASSLVRTRLNEQFF.

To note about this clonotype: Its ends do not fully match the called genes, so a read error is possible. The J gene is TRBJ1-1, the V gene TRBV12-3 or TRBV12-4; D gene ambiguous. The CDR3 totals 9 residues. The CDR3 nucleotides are TGTGCCAGCGGCACTCTGGGCCGGTTT. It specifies CASGTLGRF.

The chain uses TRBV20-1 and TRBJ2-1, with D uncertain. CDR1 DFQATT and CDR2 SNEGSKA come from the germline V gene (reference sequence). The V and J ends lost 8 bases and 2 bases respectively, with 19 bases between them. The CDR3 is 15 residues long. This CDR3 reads CSTDVAYLTYNEQFF. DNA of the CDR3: TGCAGTACAGATGTCGCGTATTTGACCTACAATGAGCAGTTCTTC.

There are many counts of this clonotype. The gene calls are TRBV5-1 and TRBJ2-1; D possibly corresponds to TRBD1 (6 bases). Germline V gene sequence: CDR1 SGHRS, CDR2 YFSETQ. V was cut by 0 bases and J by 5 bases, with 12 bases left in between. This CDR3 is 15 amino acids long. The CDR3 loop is CASSLGPGVNNEQFF. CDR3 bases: TGCGCCAGCAGCTTGGGACCAGGGGTGAACAATGAGCAGTTCTTC.

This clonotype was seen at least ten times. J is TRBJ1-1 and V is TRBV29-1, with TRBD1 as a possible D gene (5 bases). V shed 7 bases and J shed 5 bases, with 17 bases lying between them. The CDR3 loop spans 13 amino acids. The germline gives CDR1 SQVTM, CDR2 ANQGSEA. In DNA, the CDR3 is TGCAGCGAGACTAGACGGGGCCGGACTGAAGCTTTCTTT. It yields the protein CSETRRGRTEAFF.